Below, 27 T cell receptor beta chains from the same sample are listed, as sequenced in a study of cytomegalovirus exposure and HLA in healthy donors. The PCR contained 60 Vbeta and 13 Jbeta primers. Using immunoSEQ multiplex PCR, the repertoire was profiled, and TCRdb retains in-frame clones only, with some absent. The sample includes about 120,000 clones, around 81% of them seen just once. The sample comprised PBMCs. The receptors come from a woman in her twenties or thirties in good health and CMV-seronegative.

The CDR3 spells CASSWGTGALSYEQYF. The DNA of the CDR3 is TGTGCCAGCAGCTGGGGGACAGGGGCCCTCTCCTACGAGCAGTACTTC. This chain uses TRBV5-4 with TRBJ2-7; 10 bases line up with TRBD1. CDR1 is SGHNT and CDR2 is YYREEE in the germline V gene (reference sequence). With 3 bases clipped from V and 0 bases from J, the junction kept 6 bases outside the gene matches. The CDR3 has 16 residues.

This sequence joins TRBV27 and TRBJ2-1, with 7 bases matching TRBD1. The germline CDR1 and CDR2 sequences are MNHEY and SMNVEV (reference sequence). The V and J ends lost 2 bases and 4 bases, in that order; junction bases with no gene match: 2. This CDR3 is 14 amino acids long. The CDR3 reads CASSLDRVYNEQFF. Here the CDR3 DNA reads TGTGCCAGCAGTTTAGACAGGGTGTACAATGAGCAGTTCTTC.

J is TRBJ1-1 and V is TRBV7-9, with a tentative D call TRBD1 (6 bases). Between the trimmed V and J ends, which lost 1 base and 6 bases, there was a span of 6 bases. CDR1 is SEHNR and CDR2 is FQNEAQ in the germline V gene (reference sequence). The CDR3 is 12 amino acids. Written as DNA, the CDR3 is TGTGCCAGCAGCTTAGAGGGGGCTGAAGCTTTCTTT. Its translation is CASSLEGAEAFF.

V and J are TRBV6-5 and TRBJ1-4; D perhaps matches TRBD1 (6 bases). Trimming shortened V by 2 bases and J by 7 bases, and 8 bases separated the two germline ends. Germline V CDR1 and CDR2: MNHEY, SVGAGI. CDR3 size: 13 residues. The CDR3 DNA sequence: TGTGCCAGCAGTTACGGGGACATTGAAAAACTGTTTTTT. It is translated as CASSYGDIEKLFF.

The rearrangement joins TRBV19 to TRBJ2-2; D perhaps matches TRBD1 (6 bases). V dropped 4 bases and J dropped 5 bases, with 14 bases sitting between them. The germline V gene has CDR1 LNHDA and CDR2 SQIVND (reference sequence). There are 15 residues in the CDR3. For the CDR3, the DNA is TGTGCCAGTAGTAGGGCAGGGGCATCGACCGGGGAGCTGTTTTTT. This translates into CASSRAGASTGELFF.

This clone was found once. The chain links TRBV28 to TRBJ2-7, with 11 bases that match TRBD2. Germline V gene data show CDR1 as MDHEN and CDR2 as SYDVKM. The J segment lost 1 base and the V segment lost 8 bases, leaving 4 bases of the junction unmatched. The CDR3 totals 14 residues. In DNA, the CDR3 is TGTGCCAGCCGGACTAGCGGGTTGTCCTACGAGCAGTACTTC. Protein sequence: CASRTSGLSYEQYF.

This chain links TRBV9 with TRBJ1-2; no reliable D call. CDR1 is SGDLS and CDR2 is YYNGEE in the germline V gene. Trimming removed 3 bases at V and 5 bases at J, with 17 bases between. The CDR3 is 15 residues long. CDR3 sequence (DNA): TGTGCCAGCAGCGGCGCCCGGGAGGCTAGATATGGCTACACCTTC. The encoded protein is CASSGAREARYGYTF. The full variable domain, in which reference TRBV9 and TRBJ1-2 provide the parts outside the CDR3, is DSGVTQTPKHLITATGQRVTLRCSPRSGDLSVYWYQQSLDQGLQFLIQYYNGEERAKGNILERFSAQQFPDLHSELNLSSLELGDSALYFCASSGAREARYGYTFGSGTRLTVV.

The rearrangement joins TRBV28 to TRBJ1-4; 9 bases align to TRBD1. The length of the CDR3 is 15 residues. The ends lost 5 bases at V and 8 bases at J; junction bases unmatched: 9. From germline, CDR1 is MDHEN and CDR2 SYDVKM. CDR3 region: CASSPRTGAEEKLFF. In DNA, the CDR3 is TGTGCCAGCAGTCCAAGGACAGGGGCCGAAGAAAAACTGTTTTTT.

This chain joins TRBV4-3 and TRBJ2-1, with TRBD2 as a possible D gene (6 bases). The CDR3 extends over 12 amino acids. The V gene's germline CDR1 is LGHNA and CDR2 YSLEER. The ends were cut back, 1 base at V and 12 bases at J, with 10 bases in the middle. The CDR3 here is CASSQGAGGQFF. Here the CDR3 DNA reads TGCGCCAGCAGCCAAGGAGCGGGTGGGCAGTTCTTC.

The V call is TRBV5-4, the J call TRBJ2-3; 7 bases are a match to TRBD1. Germline CDR1 is SGHNT and CDR2 is YYREEE (reference sequence). The trim removed 4 bases at V and 0 bases at J, leaving 2 bases unmatched. This CDR3 is 14 amino acids long. CDR3 nucleotide sequence: TGTGCCAGCAGCCAGGACAGGAGCACAGATACGCAGTATTTT. Its protein product is CASSQDRSTDTQYF.

The chain combines TRBV7-9 with TRBJ1-5, with TRBD1 as a possible D gene (6 bases). Germline values: CDR1 SEHNR, CDR2 FQNEAQ (reference sequence). Trimming pared 5 bases from V and 5 bases from J, leaving 13 bases between. The CDR3 has 14 residues. The CDR3 sequence is CASSPGQMDQPQHF. The CDR3 region has the DNA TGTGCCAGCAGCCCCGGACAGATGGATCAGCCCCAGCATTTT.

This clone appeared a few times. The chain joins TRBV5-1 to TRBJ1-1; D remains unclear. Germline V gene lookup returns CDR1 SGHRS and CDR2 YFSETQ. The ends were cut back, 2 bases at V and 3 bases at J, with 8 bases in the middle. The CDR3 is 13 residues long. The CDR3 coding sequence is TGCGCCAGCAGCTTTTCGGGAGACACTGAAGCTTTCTTT. Translating gives CASSFSGDTEAFF.

The chain couples TRBV28 to TRBJ2-5; D is perhaps TRBD1 (6 bases). The CDR3 sequence is 14 residues long. Trimming pared 4 bases from V and 5 bases from J, leaving 14 bases between. Germline CDR1 and CDR2: MDHEN and SYDVKM. The CDR3 loop reads CASSSPARGETQYF. The CDR3 bases are TGTGCCAGCAGTTCACCCGCCAGGGGCGAGACCCAGTACTTC.

The chain has TRBV9 and TRBJ1-5; 9 bases fit TRBD1. From germline, CDR1 is SGDLS and CDR2 YYNGEE. With V trimmed by 1 base and J by 2 bases, 13 bases remained unmatched. The CDR3 is made up of 19 amino acids. This CDR3 is CASSVTFHRGHFGNQPQHF. CDR3 in DNA: TGTGCCAGCAGCGTAACGTTTCACAGGGGGCATTTTGGCAATCAGCCCCAGCATTTT.

V usage is TRBV5-1 and J usage is TRBJ2-5, with 14 bases aligning to TRBD2. Gene TRBJ2-7 matches the end of the DNA better, so the J call may be wrong. The CDR3 covers 18 residues. The germline gives CDR1 SGHRS, CDR2 YFSETQ. DNA for the CDR3: TGCGCCAGCAGCCTACGGACTAGCGGGAGGTCAGGTACCTACGAGCAGTACTTC. Translated: CASSLRTSGRSGTYEQYF.

Note on this clone: Other nucleotide sequences from this sample produce the same CDR3. The rearrangement links TRBV5-1 to TRBJ2-1, with no clear D. Trimming took off 4 bases at V and 5 bases at J, with 10 bases between the two ends. CDR3 length: 13 amino acids. Germline CDR1 and CDR2: SGHRS and YFSETQ. The chain's CDR3 is CASSTQAHNEQFF. The DNA for the CDR3 is TGCGCCAGCAGCACCCAAGCACACAATGAGCAGTTCTTC.

This clone was recorded only once. The rearrangement uses TRBV11-3 and TRBJ2-1, with TRBD2 matching 8 bases. Germline V CDR1 and CDR2: SGHNT, YENEEA. The CDR3 is made up of 15 amino acids. Trimming cost V 8 bases and J 0 bases; bases outside gene matches: 6. The CDR3 protein is CASEAGGGSYNEQFF. For the CDR3, the DNA is TGTGCCAGCGAGGCGGGAGGTGGCTCCTACAATGAGCAGTTCTTC.

CDR3 sequence (DNA): TGTGCCAGCAGGGCGGGACTAGCGAGCTACGAGCAGTACTTC. Amino acids: CASRAGLASYEQYF. The V and J genes are TRBV6-5 and TRBJ2-7, with 10 nucleotides matching TRBD2. Per germline, CDR1 MNHEY and CDR2 SVGAGI. After removal of 6 bases from V and 3 bases from J, the junction contained 5 bases not matched to a gene. This CDR3 is built from 14 residues.

V and J are TRBV9 and TRBJ2-5; possible D gene TRBD2, 6 bases. The germline gives CDR1 SGDLS, CDR2 YYNGEE. This CDR3 has 16 amino acids. V was pared by 0 bases and J by 1 base, with 13 bases between. CDR3 nucleotide sequence: TGTGCCAGCAGCGTAGGAGGTGGGGACTTCCAAGAGACCCAGTACTTC. Protein sequence: CASSVGGGDFQETQYF.

This clone occurred once. This chain connects TRBV6-1 to TRBJ2-7, with TRBD2 matching over 7 bases. V was clipped by 7 bases and J by 1 base; unmatched bases: 4. CDR3 length: 13 amino acids. Germline V gene sequence: CDR1 MNHNS, CDR2 SASEGT. DNA for the CDR3: TGTGCCAGCATGAAGGGAGGGTCCTACGAGCAGTACTTC. It yields the protein CASMKGGSYEQYF.

The chain is built from TRBV6-5 and TRBJ2-3, with 7 bases fitting TRBD2. Per the germline V gene, CDR1 is MNHEY and CDR2 is SVGAGI. Germline trimming cut 4 bases from V and 0 bases from J; bases unmatched to any gene: 1. This CDR3 spans 14 amino acids. The chain's CDR3 is CASSWRGSTDTQYF. The CDR3 bases are TGTGCCAGCAGTTGGCGGGGGAGCACAGATACGCAGTATTTT.

This clone came up a few times. The V and J genes are TRBV7-2 and TRBJ2-7; D not certain. This CDR3 region has 13 residues. The germline V gene has CDR1 SGHTA and CDR2 FQGNSA. The V end was cut by 7 bases, the J end by 2 bases, with 12 bases between. The CDR3 DNA is TGTGCCAGCACCTTCGGTCCTACCTACGAGCAGTACTTC. Protein sequence: CASTFGPTYEQYF.

The J gene is TRBJ2-5, the V gene TRBV29-1; D possibly corresponds to TRBD1 (6 bases). With 0 bases removed from V and 5 bases from J, the gap between germline ends came to 10 bases. Germline CDR1 reads SQVTM; CDR2 reads ANQGSEA. There are 13 residues in the CDR3. The CDR3 nucleotides read TGCAGCGTTGAAGATCAGAGGGGGGAGACCCAGTACTTC. Translation: CSVEDQRGETQYF.

The chain links TRBV28 to TRBJ2-2, with 7 bases fitting TRBD1. Germline V gene sequence: CDR1 MDHEN, CDR2 SYDVKM. The CDR3 runs to 15 residues. J lost 0 bases, V lost 6 bases, and 4 bases had no gene match. CDR3 nucleotides: TGTGCCAGCAGGGCCGGGACAGCGAACACCGGGGAGCTGTTTTTT. This encodes CASRAGTANTGELFF.

This chain uses TRBV6-5 with TRBJ2-3, with D unresolved. Germline loops: CDR1 MNHEY, CDR2 SVGAGI. There are 15 residues in the CDR3. The V end was cut by 6 bases, the J end by 1 base, with 14 bases between. The DNA of the CDR3 is TGTGCCAGCAGCGCCCAGGTAGTCGGCACAGATACGCAGTATTTT. Translation: CASSAQVVGTDTQYF.

This rearrangement joins TRBV7-9 to TRBJ2-7, with D hard to call. The CDR3 is made up of 14 amino acids. Trimming took 0 bases from V and 3 from J, leaving 9 bases between them. CDR1 is SEHNR and CDR2 is FQNEAQ in the germline V gene (reference sequence). For the CDR3, the DNA is TGTGCCAGCAGCTTAGCGGCGGAATTCTACGAGCAGTACTTC. Amino acids: CASSLAAEFYEQYF.

About this clone: The junction does not match germline at one end; this may be a read error. The V and J genes are TRBV7-7 and TRBJ1-4; 9 bases are a match to TRBD1. The CDR3 has 15 amino acids. Germline V gene data show CDR1 as SSHAT and CDR2 as FNYEAQ (reference sequence). The CDR3 nucleotides read TGTGCTAGCAGCCTAGGACAGGGGCGGGACGAAAAACTGTTTTTT. It specifies CASSLGQGRDEKLFF.